This T cell receptor beta chain was recovered during a study of shared clonotypes between healthy human individuals. The CDR3 covers 17 residues. V lost 3 bases and J 7 bases, leaving 22 bases between the germline ends. Germline values: CDR1 MGHDK, CDR2 SYGVNS. DNA at about 210 ng, about 30,000 T cell genomes, went into sorted-subset replicate PCRs. Per the original methods: ImmunoSEQ junction-only sequences lacked quality scores, so their filtering differed. The method was immunoSEQ multiplex PCR; TCRdb's version includes in-frame clones alone and lacks a portion of them. The V and J calls and clone size were taken over from that table, and D and trimming were inferred from the DNA. This sample yields fewer than 2.5 million clones, of which approximately 93% are seen a single time; approximately 0.35% belongs to the top ten. The study, taken as a whole, reports: Sequencing depth was predicted to influence how clonotypes are shared among donors. With a handful of donors compared, 5% to 5.5% of naive CD4 clonotypes were shared.

As for this clone: The antigen is unknown.

The clonotype originates from a man in his late teens or twenties in good health. Some clones in this sample may be carry-over from other donors' samples. Source material: naive CD4+ T cells from PBMCs. The subset was: CD45RA+ positively selected. The chain recombines TRBV25-1 with TRBJ2-1; D could derive from TRBD1 or TRBD2 (5 bases each). The CDR3 here is CASSDPLGVGARNEQFF. The DNA for the CDR3 is TGTGCCAGCAGTGACCCTCTGGGGGTAGGGGCGAGAAATGAGCAGTTCTTC.